This is a list of T cell receptor beta chains from one sample in a study of cytomegalovirus exposure and HLA in healthy donors. The repertoire was sequenced with immunoSEQ multiplex PCR; TCRdb's copy has only in-frame clones and lacks some. The data show roughly 280,000 clones, roughly 70% seen once. Material: PBMCs. Receptors originate from a female donor in good health and CMV-seronegative. The CDR3 runs from the conserved cysteine through the conserved F or W.

TRBV10-3	TRBJ2-1	CAIQPTKAGGYNEQFF
TRBV27	TRBJ2-7	CASKQRPTSGSTQNYEQYF
TRBV2	TRBJ1-5	CASRTYTGTHQPQHF
TRBV14	TRBJ1-6	CASSQGQISPLHF
TRBV28	TRBJ2-7	CASKAGYEQYF
TRBV7-9	TRBJ2-1	CASSQGQGAYNEQFF
TRBV11-3	TRBJ2-7	CASSLGLAGAAEQYF
TRBV23-1	TRBJ2-1	CAGIEGHRNNEQFF
TRBV5-1	TRBJ2-7	CASSRTLSSYEQYF
TRBV11-3	TRBJ2-5	CASSLAAGVQETQYF
TRBV6-5	TRBJ2-5	CASSYSSGREQYF
TRBV5-1	TRBJ1-5	CASSLEGAGQPQHF
TRBV10-3	.	CASEGQGRDNEQFF
TRBV2	TRBJ1-5	CASSETGRWESNQPQHF
TRBV2	TRBJ2-3	CASSEAGGASNTQYF
TRBV28	TRBJ1-5	CASKTPPGGSHQPQHF
TRBV11-2	TRBJ2-7	CASSSGYEQYF
TRBV10-1	TRBJ1-1	CASSDPRVTAEAFF
TRBV18	TRBJ2-7	CASSRGLAGLSYEQYF
TRBV6-5	TRBJ2-1	CASRRGQGVNEQFF
TRBV6-5	TRBJ2-4	CASSYDSKNIQYF
TRBV11-2	TRBJ1-4	CASSLEGGKGEKLFF
TRBV2	TRBJ2-1	CASSERAGNEQFF
TRBV6-5	TRBJ2-7	CASSRTGDHEQYF